This TCR beta chain was captured in a study of vaccination effects on CD4 cells after COVID-19. The wider study: Post-vaccine sample collection fell at a median of 72 days after the second dose. Study-wide points: The study, lacking early post-infection timepoints, had few convalescent patients.

Profiled with immunoSEQ multiplex PCR; TCRdb holds only in-frame clones, not every one. The sample holds about 31,000 clones; around 75% are singletons and the top ten take approximately 6.1%. Trimming removed 5 bases from V and 7 bases from J, with 21 bases in between. Germline assignment: CDR1 LNHDA and CDR2 SQIVND (reference sequence). The length of the CDR3 is 16 residues. Using viral peptide pools, the ViraFEST assay grew out antigen-specific CD4+ T cells prior to sequencing. After less than twelve days in culture, the CD4+ T cells were isolated. The vaccine given was either BNT162b2 or mRNA-1273, in two doses. The vaccine recipients had no prior SARS-CoV-2 infection, with negative nucleocapsid antibodies. In culture with around 10 IU/ml IL-2 and 9 to 10 ug/ml peptides, PBMC were grown at 1.5 million to 2 million per well. Of note for this clone: Its target is unknown.

The rearrangement links TRBV19 to TRBJ2-1; perhaps D is TRBD1 or TRBD2 (5 bases each). The source of this sequence is a human donor who received a COVID-19 vaccine. Some clones in this sample may be carry-over from other donors' samples. The source was CD4+ T cells from PBMCs cultured with SARS-CoV-2 spike peptides, collected after COVID-19 vaccination. CDR3 region: CASSALRDVLGNEQFF. The CDR3, as DNA: TGTGCCAGTAGTGCCCTAAGGGACGTCCTCGGGAATGAGCAGTTCTTC.